The present T cell receptor (beta chain) was sequenced within a study of regulatory dendritic cells for organ transplantation. The CDR3 is 18 residues long. The germline V gene has CDR1 MDHEN and CDR2 SYDVKM. Trimming took 3 bases from V and 4 from J; bases not matched to a gene: 17. Sequenced by immunoSEQ multiplex PCR; TCRdb stores in-frame clones only, minus some. The data show fewer than 40,000 clones, about nine tenths seen once. Notes on the study in general: Memory CD8+ T cells were the most oligoclonal; naive cells were highly diverse. Between individuals, the alloreactive memory CD8+ T cell pool differed considerably.

A word on this clone: The antigen remains unidentified.

The source is a human donor in good health. This sequence joins TRBV28 and TRBJ1-1; 7 nucleotides agree with TRBD1. The sample comprised naive CD8+ T cells from blood. Indicated subset: CD45RA+ naive T cells. The CDR3, as DNA: TGTGCCAGCAGTTTCCATTTAGTTGATCCGGGACAGAGCACTGAAGCTTTCTTT. This gives the protein CASSFHLVDPGQSTEAFF.